A selection of T cell receptor beta chains follows, all from one sample in a study of blood T cell repertoires in COVID-19. Produced via immunoSEQ multiplex PCR; TCRdb's table is partial and in-frame only. The table lists about 70,000 clones, roughly 80% of them singletons. Specimen: peripheral blood. The receptors were sampled from a woman over 75 with active or convalescent COVID-19. Each CDR3 is given with its conserved first and last residue. Fields, in order: V gene, clone size, D gene, J gene, CDR3 DNA, CDR3 protein. D genes are given only for firm matches. The size of a clone is reported for some rows only, either as once, few or many, or as a class for expanded clones.

v_gene: TRBV12-3/TRBV12-4
abundance: .
d_gene: .
j_gene: TRBJ2-3
CDR3nt: TGTGCCAGCAGTTCAGGAGATACGCAGTATTTT
CDR3aa: CASSSGDTQYF

v_gene: TRBV11-3
abundance: .
d_gene: .
j_gene: TRBJ1-2
CDR3nt: TGTGCCAGCAGCTCGGATACAGGGATAGGCCTTATCGGCTACACCTTC
CDR3aa: CASSSDTGIGLIGYTF

v_gene: TRBV7-8
abundance: few
d_gene: TRBD2
j_gene: TRBJ2-2
CDR3nt: TGTGCCAGCAGCTTTAGCGGGCCGTACACCGGGGAGCTGTTTTTT
CDR3aa: CASSFSGPYTGELFF

v_gene: TRBV7-2
abundance: .
d_gene: .
j_gene: TRBJ1-1
CDR3nt: TGTGCCAGCAGCGCCCAGGGGAAAAACACTGAAGCTTTCTTT
CDR3aa: CASSAQGKNTEAFF

v_gene: TRBV6-2/TRBV6-3
abundance: .
d_gene: .
j_gene: TRBJ1-1
CDR3nt: TGTGCCAGCAGCCGACTACGGGACACTGAAGCTTTCTTT
CDR3aa: CASSRLRDTEAFF

v_gene: TRBV7-8
abundance: .
d_gene: .
j_gene: TRBJ2-5
CDR3nt: TGTGCCAGCAGCTTAGGGAGGGGGCCTAGGGAGACCCAGTACTTC
CDR3aa: CASSLGRGPRETQYF

v_gene: TRBV6-5
abundance: .
d_gene: TRBD1
j_gene: TRBJ1-6
CDR3nt: TGTGCCAGCAGTTCCGGGACAGGGGGTTCACCCCTCCACTTT
CDR3aa: CASSSGTGGSPLHF

v_gene: TRBV11-3
abundance: .
d_gene: .
j_gene: TRBJ2-5
CDR3nt: TGTGCCAGCAGCTTGGGCTTCCCCCAAGAGACCCAGTACTTC
CDR3aa: CASSLGFPQETQYF

v_gene: TRBV9
abundance: .
d_gene: TRBD2
j_gene: TRBJ2-7
CDR3nt: TGTGCCAGCACCTTAACCGTGGGGGGGGAGCAGTACTTC
CDR3aa: CASTLTVGGEQYF

v_gene: TRBV6-5
abundance: .
d_gene: .
j_gene: TRBJ2-1
CDR3nt: TGTGCCAGCCGGACGACGTGGCAGGGTGTGAATGAGCAGTTCTTC
CDR3aa: CASRTTWQGVNEQFF

v_gene: TRBV2
abundance: .
d_gene: .
j_gene: TRBJ1-1
CDR3nt: TGTGCCAGCAGTAGAGGGGGGGGGCTGCGGACTGAAGCTTTCTTT
CDR3aa: CASSRGGGLRTEAFF

v_gene: TRBV7-3
abundance: .
d_gene: TRBD2
j_gene: TRBJ2-2
CDR3nt: TGTGCCAGCAGCTTAGAGGGACTAGCGGGAGGGCCGAGAACCGGGGAGCTGTTTTTT
CDR3aa: CASSLEGLAGGPRTGELFF

v_gene: TRBV3-1/TRBV3-2
abundance: .
d_gene: TRBD2
j_gene: TRBJ2-3
CDR3nt: TGTGCCAGCAGCAAGACAGCGGGGGGCCTCACAGATACGCAGTATTTT
CDR3aa: CASSKTAGGLTDTQYF

v_gene: TRBV6-5
abundance: .
d_gene: .
j_gene: TRBJ2-7
CDR3nt: TGTGCCAGCAGGTTCCGAACAGGAACATTCTACGAGCAGTACTTC
CDR3aa: CASRFRTGTFYEQYF

v_gene: TRBV15
abundance: .
d_gene: TRBD2
j_gene: TRBJ2-7
CDR3nt: TGTGCCACCAGCAGAGGAGGACTAGCGGTTTCCTACGAGCAGTACTTC
CDR3aa: CATSRGGLAVSYEQYF

v_gene: TRBV23-1
abundance: .
d_gene: TRBD1
j_gene: TRBJ1-1
CDR3nt: TGCGCCGGAACCTGCAGGGGGAGAGGGGGTGAAGCTTTCTTT
CDR3aa: CAGTCRGRGGEAFF

v_gene: TRBV19
abundance: .
d_gene: TRBD1
j_gene: TRBJ1-5
CDR3nt: TGTGCCAGTAGAGACAGGGGCGCGGCCAATCAGCCCCAGCATTTT
CDR3aa: CASRDRGAANQPQHF

v_gene: TRBV7-2
abundance: .
d_gene: .
j_gene: TRBJ2-1
CDR3nt: TGTGCCAGCAGCTTAGTGGGCGGGGTGAGCTCCTACAATGAGCAGTTCTTC
CDR3aa: CASSLVGGVSSYNEQFF

v_gene: TRBV6-5
abundance: few
d_gene: TRBD1
j_gene: TRBJ2-5
CDR3nt: TGTGCCAGCAGTTGGGGACAGAACCAAGAGACCCAGTACTTC
CDR3aa: CASSWGQNQETQYF

v_gene: TRBV11-3
abundance: few
d_gene: TRBD2
j_gene: TRBJ2-1
CDR3nt: TGTGCCAGCAGCTCAGCGGGAGGGCCGAGAAATGAGCAGTTCTTC
CDR3aa: CASSSAGGPRNEQFF

v_gene: TRBV6-2/TRBV6-3
abundance: .
d_gene: TRBD1
j_gene: TRBJ1-2
CDR3nt: TGTGCCAGCAGCCCGATAGGGACAGGGGAGCACCGTGGCTACACCTTC
CDR3aa: CASSPIGTGEHRGYTF

v_gene: TRBV6-2/TRBV6-3
abundance: once
d_gene: .
j_gene: TRBJ2-7
CDR3nt: TGTGCCAGCAGTTACCGGCGGTCGACCTACGAGCAGTACTTC
CDR3aa: CASSYRRSTYEQYF

v_gene: TRBV7-9
abundance: .
d_gene: TRBD2
j_gene: TRBJ2-3
CDR3nt: TGTGCCAGCAGCAAAGGACTAGCGGGGGTCACAGATACGCAGTATTTT
CDR3aa: CASSKGLAGVTDTQYF

v_gene: TRBV18
abundance: .
d_gene: .
j_gene: TRBJ1-5
CDR3nt: TGTGCCAGCTCACCACGACGGACAGAGGATCAGCCCCAGCATTTT
CDR3aa: CASSPRRTEDQPQHF